The entry that follows covers one T cell receptor (beta chain) sequence. What it recognizes is unknown. Only one heparinised blood draw was taken per donor, and its volume averaged around 100 mL. What was sequenced were expressed TCRB transcripts, since all of the isolated RNA had been reverse transcribed. Clones were sequenced by immunoSEQ multiplex PCR, and TCRdb holds only the in-frame ones, with some missing. The sample shows hundreds of thousands of clones, 11% to 15% of them seen only once. This sample stems from a study of beta chain features in type 1 diabetes. General study results and limits: Compared to healthy donors, patients appeared to have naive, central memory and Treg TCRB repertoires that were more alike. Across all four CD4+ subsets, people with type 1 diabetes showed modestly shorter TCRB CDR3s.

V lost 3 bases to trimming and J lost 5 bases; unmatched junction nucleotides: 5. CDR1 SNHLY and CDR2 FYNNEI come from the germline V gene. The CDR3 has 15 residues. This chain joins TRBV2 and TRBJ2-5; 11 bases are shared with TRBD2. Source material: naive CD4+ T cells from blood. The sequence came from a man younger than 30 with type 1 diabetes. The CDR3: CASSDGSGRGETQYF. Written as DNA, the CDR3 is TGTGCCAGCAGTGATGGTAGCGGGAGGGGGGAGACCCAGTACTTC.